This TCR beta chain originates from a study of low-dose radiotherapy and immunotherapy resistance in tumors. Time point meaning: after trial treatment. The treatment denotes: LDRT plus nivolumab, ipilimumab, low-dose cyclophosphamide and aspirin (RACIN trial). TRAV- and TRBV-specific primers were used for first-strand cDNA, which covered alpha and beta chains. TCRs were amplified for 15 to 25 PCR cycles with a constant-region primer and V-primer adapter. TCRdb reprocessed the reads via MiXCR and lists one record per CDR3 protein. The sample records nearly 60,000 distinct CDR3 sequences, about 25% being singletons. This clonotype was counted ten times or more. This CDR3 spans 13 amino acids. Germline CDR1 is GTSNPN and CDR2 is SVGIG (reference sequence). Trimming at V came to 6 bases and at J to 5 bases, leaving 7 bases not matched to a gene.

The sample here was PBMCs, taken after low-dose radiotherapy plus immunotherapy. This chain links TRBV30 with TRBJ1-1, with 9 bases identical to TRBD1. The source of this sequence is a male donor with prostate cancer. CDR3 DNA sequence: TGTGCCTGCAACGGACAGGGGTGGACTGAAGCTTTCTTT. Translated: CACNGQGWTEAFF.